This T cell receptor beta chain was sequenced during a study of blood T cell repertoires in COVID-19. Study information: Sites across the United States, Italy and Spain contributed samples from acute and convalescent COVID-19. From T cells, B-cell-depleted T cells, or PBMCs came the material, which was cDNA or gDNA.

V gave up 0 bases and J gave up 4 bases, with 7 bases separating them. This CDR3 comprises 13 residues. Germline V gene data show CDR1 as GTSNPN and CDR2 as SVGIG (reference sequence). Measured with immunoSEQ multiplex PCR; TCRdb has only the in-frame clones, and not every one. The sample holds approximately 300,000 clones; roughly 90% are singletons and the top ten take over 8.5%. Allocation to cohorts depended on clinical history reported by the participants. The TCR comes from a woman aged 25 to 39 who had recovered from COVID-19. The chain combines TRBV30 with TRBJ1-5; D call uncertain. The sample consisted of PBMCs or T cells enriched from blood (not recorded which). Here the CDR3 DNA reads TGTGCCTGGAGTGTACGCAGAAATCAGCCCCAGCATTTT. It codes for CAWSVRRNQPQHF.